The 17 T cell receptor beta chains given below trace back to one sample, sequenced in a study of blood T cell repertoires in COVID-19. The protocol was immunoSEQ multiplex PCR, while the TCRdb copy is restricted to in-frame clones and leaves out a portion. Here the sample spans 450,000 or so clones, roughly 87% being singletons. The sample taken for sequencing was peripheral blood. Source of these receptors: a man aged 18-30 years with COVID-19, enrolled during active disease.

The genes are TRBV14 and TRBJ2-3, with D perhaps TRBD1 (5 bases). The CDR3 consists of 17 residues. Germline V gene sequence: CDR1 SGHDN, CDR2 FVKESK. V was pared by 0 bases and J by 6 bases, with 19 bases between. The CDR3 bases are TGTGCCAGCAGCCAAGATCTTACCAGGGATGTATTTGATACGCAGTATTTT. As protein: CASSQDLTRDVFDTQYF.

This clone appeared once. This rearrangement joins TRBV20-1 to TRBJ2-2; the D gene is possibly TRBD1 (6 bases). The CDR3 is 14 residues long. CDR1 is DFQATT, CDR2 SNEGSKA, per germline (reference sequence). V lost 5 bases and J lost 1, with 11 bases in between. In nucleotides, the CDR3 is TGCAGTGCTCGTGGGACAAAGAACACCGGGGAGCTGTTTTTT. Translated, it gives CSARGTKNTGELFF.

The rearrangement joins TRBV28 to TRBJ2-1; D call uncertain. This CDR3 comprises 12 residues. Germline loops: CDR1 MDHEN, CDR2 SYDVKM. V lost 6 bases and J lost 8, with 11 bases in between. The CDR3 region is CASRLLGDEQFF. The CDR3, as DNA: TGTGCCAGCAGACTACTTGGTGATGAGCAGTTCTTC. Supplemented by reference TRBV28 and TRBJ2-1, the full variable domain reads DVKVTQSSRYLVKRTGEKVFLECVQDMDHENMFWYRQDPGLGLRLIYFSYDVKMKEKGDIPEGYSVSREKKERFSLILESASTNQTSMYLCASRLLGDEQFFGPGTRLTVL.

A few counts support this clone. This rearrangement joins TRBV2 to TRBJ1-2, with 9 bases lining up with TRBD1. The trim removed 6 bases at V and 6 bases at J, leaving 5 bases unmatched. The CDR3 totals 13 residues. In germline, CDR1 is SNHLY, CDR2 FYNNEI. The CDR3 DNA sequence: TGTGCCAGCAGCCTCCGGGACAGGGATGGCTACACCTTC. It yields the protein CASSLRDRDGYTF.

The chain employs TRBV9 and TRBJ2-5; TRBD2 is a possible D gene (7 bases). The V end was cut by 4 bases, the J end by 2 bases, with 18 bases between. The CDR3 totals 16 residues. CDR1 and CDR2 (germline): SGDLS, YYNGEE. The CDR3 reads CASSLWGGATQETQYF. In DNA form, the CDR3 reads TGTGCCAGCAGCCTATGGGGGGGCGCGACTCAAGAGACCCAGTACTTC.

Of note for this clone: The same CDR3 also results from other DNA sequences found in this sample. This chain joins TRBV7-9 and TRBJ2-5; D is possibly TRBD2 (5 bases). V lost 5 bases, J lost 2 bases, and 12 bases lay in between. From germline, CDR1 is SEHNR and CDR2 FQNEAQ (reference sequence). The CDR3 is made up of 14 amino acids. CDR3 sequence reads: CASSQSGHQETQYF. For the CDR3, the DNA is TGTGCCAGCAGCCAAAGCGGTCATCAAGAGACCCAGTACTTC.

This clone was counted a single time. The rearrangement joins TRBV24-1 to TRBJ1-4; D perhaps matches TRBD1 (6 bases). Germline V lookup: CDR1 KGHDR, CDR2 SFDVKD. CDR3 length: 15 amino acids. V dropped 0 bases and J dropped 6 bases, with 10 bases sitting between them. CDR3 coding DNA: TGTGCCACCAGTGATTTGAAGGGGGGGGATGAAAAACTGTTTTTT. This sequence encodes CATSDLKGGDEKLFF.

V gene TRBV2 combines with J gene TRBJ2-1; D remains unclear. This CDR3 has 13 residues. Germline assignment: CDR1 SNHLY and CDR2 FYNNEI. Trimming stripped 5 bases from V and 5 bases from J, with 10 bases between. CDR3 sequence reads: CASSSFRNNEQFF. The CDR3 nucleotides are TGTGCCAGCAGTTCTTTCAGGAACAATGAGCAGTTCTTC.

The chain carries TRBV7-8 and TRBJ2-1; TRBD1 is a possible D gene (6 bases). CDR3 length equals 16 residues. V lost 5 bases and J 0 bases, leaving 14 bases between the germline ends. The V gene's germline CDR1 is SGHVS and CDR2 FQNEAQ. For the CDR3, the DNA is TGTGCCAGCAGCCAAGGACAGTTGAGCTCCTACAATGAGCAGTTCTTC. It codes for CASSQGQLSSYNEQFF.

This sequence joins TRBV5-4 and TRBJ2-1, with 8 bases fitting TRBD2. Germline CDR1 is SGHNT and CDR2 is YYREEE (reference sequence). The V and J ends lost 7 bases and 5 bases, in that order; junction bases with no gene match: 11. The CDR3 is 15 residues long. CDR3 residues: CASALQGGRNNEQFF. Here the CDR3 DNA reads TGTGCCAGCGCCTTACAGGGCGGGAGGAACAATGAGCAGTTCTTC.

This clone showed up just a few times. The chain uses TRBV10-2 and TRBJ2-5; D possibly corresponds to TRBD1 (5 bases). The CDR3 contains 14 residues. V was clipped by 6 bases and J by 3 bases, with 14 bases between them. Looked up from germline, CDR1 is WSHSY and CDR2 is SAAADI. This chain's CDR3 is CASRIRADEETQYF. CDR3 sequence (DNA): TGCGCCAGCAGGATCAGGGCGGACGAAGAGACCCAGTACTTC.

This clone was observed once. The rearrangement uses TRBV10-2 and TRBJ1-2; D is possibly TRBD1 (6 bases). V lost 5 bases, J lost 5 bases, and 9 bases lay in between. The CDR3 has 12 amino acids. Germline V CDR1 and CDR2: WSHSY, SAAADI. This chain's CDR3 is CASSPGEYGYTF. The CDR3 DNA is TGCGCCAGCAGTCCAGGGGAGTATGGCTACACCTTC.

The chain employs TRBV4-1 and TRBJ1-2; tentative D call: TRBD1 (6 bases). Germline V lookup: CDR1 MGHRA, CDR2 YSYEKL. Trimming removed 5 bases from V and 1 base from J, with 17 bases in between. The CDR3 has 16 amino acids. This CDR3 reads CASSVFGDRLNYGYTF. CDR3 nucleotides: TGCGCCAGCAGCGTTTTCGGTGACAGGCTTAACTATGGCTACACCTTC.

This clone was counted a single time. V usage is TRBV24-1 and J usage is TRBJ2-5; tentative D call: TRBD2 (6 bases). V was shortened by 3 bases and J by 5 bases, with 15 bases between the two germline ends. The CDR3 loop spans 15 amino acids. Germline CDR1 is KGHDR and CDR2 is SFDVKD. CDR3 amino acids: CATSDPHRGGETQYF. For the CDR3, the DNA is TGTGCCACCAGTGATCCACACAGAGGAGGGGAGACCCAGTACTTC.

The V gene is TRBV30, the J gene TRBJ1-4; TRBD1 matches at 7 bases. The V gene end was trimmed by 2 bases and the J gene end by 3 bases; junction bases not matched to a gene: 3. The germline CDR1 and CDR2 sequences are GTSNPN and SVGIG (reference sequence). CDR3 length: 14 residues. DNA of the CDR3: TGTGCCTGGAGTCTGGGACAGCCTAATGAAAAACTGTTTTTT. This gives the protein CAWSLGQPNEKLFF.

The rearrangement uses TRBV2 and TRBJ2-6; 9 positions match TRBD1. The CDR3 has 16 amino acids. Germline loops: CDR1 SNHLY, CDR2 FYNNEI. The V gene end was trimmed by 11 bases and the J gene end by 0 bases; junction bases not matched to a gene: 8. CDR3 sequence (DNA): TGTGCCTGTCGGGACAGGGTTCTCTCTGGGGCCAACGTCCTGACTTTC. The encoded protein is CACRDRVLSGANVLTF.

The J gene is TRBJ1-3, the V gene TRBV5-1; 10 bases match TRBD1. CDR3 size: 15 residues. Germline V lookup: CDR1 SGHRS, CDR2 YFSETQ. V lost 0 bases to trimming and J lost 7 bases; unmatched junction nucleotides: 4. The CDR3 here is CASSLAGQGRNTIYF. The CDR3 region has the DNA TGCGCCAGCAGCTTGGCGGGACAGGGGAGGAACACCATATATTTT.